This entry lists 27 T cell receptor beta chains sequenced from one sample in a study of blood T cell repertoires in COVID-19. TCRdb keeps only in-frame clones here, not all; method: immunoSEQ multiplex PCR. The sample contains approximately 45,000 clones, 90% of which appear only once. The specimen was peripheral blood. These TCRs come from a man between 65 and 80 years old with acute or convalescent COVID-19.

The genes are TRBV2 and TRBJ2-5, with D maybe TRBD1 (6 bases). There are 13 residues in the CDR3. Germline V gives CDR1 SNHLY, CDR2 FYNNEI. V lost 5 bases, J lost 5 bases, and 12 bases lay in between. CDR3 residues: CASSRGTGETQYF. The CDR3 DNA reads TGTGCCAGCAGTCGGGGAACAGGGGAGACCCAGTACTTC.

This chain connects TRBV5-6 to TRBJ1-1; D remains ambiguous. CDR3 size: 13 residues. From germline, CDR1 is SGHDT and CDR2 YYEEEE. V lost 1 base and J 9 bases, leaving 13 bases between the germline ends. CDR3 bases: TGTGCCAGCAGCTTGATTTATGGGCAGAAAGCTTTCTTT. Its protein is CASSLIYGQKAFF.

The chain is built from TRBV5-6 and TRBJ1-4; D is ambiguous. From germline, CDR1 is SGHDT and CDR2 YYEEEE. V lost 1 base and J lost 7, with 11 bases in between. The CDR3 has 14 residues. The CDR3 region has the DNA TGTGCCAGCAGCTTGATCCAAGGCGGTGAAAAACTGTTTTTT. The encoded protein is CASSLIQGGEKLFF.

CDR3 amino acids: CASSLEVAGSYEQYF. In DNA, the CDR3 is TGTGCCAGCAGCTTGGAGGTCGCGGGGAGCTACGAGCAGTACTTC. The gene calls are TRBV5-8 and TRBJ2-7, with a possible D match to TRBD2 (6 bases). The CDR3 is 15 amino acids. The V end lost 0 bases, the J end lost 3 bases, and 13 bases lay between the germline ends. Germline V gene data show CDR1 as SGHTS and CDR2 as YDEGEE.

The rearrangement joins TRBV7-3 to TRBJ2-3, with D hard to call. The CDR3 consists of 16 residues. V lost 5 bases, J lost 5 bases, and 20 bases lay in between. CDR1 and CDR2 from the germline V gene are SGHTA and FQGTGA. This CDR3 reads CASSLPPVQRGDTQYF. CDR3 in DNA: TGTGCCAGCAGCCTCCCCCCGGTTCAGAGAGGAGATACGCAGTATTTT.

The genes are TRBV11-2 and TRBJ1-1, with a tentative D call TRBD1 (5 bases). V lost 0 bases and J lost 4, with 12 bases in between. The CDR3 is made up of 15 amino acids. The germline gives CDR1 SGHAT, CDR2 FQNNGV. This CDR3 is CASSLDYWGGTEAFF. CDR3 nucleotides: TGTGCCAGCAGCTTAGATTATTGGGGGGGCACTGAAGCTTTCTTT.

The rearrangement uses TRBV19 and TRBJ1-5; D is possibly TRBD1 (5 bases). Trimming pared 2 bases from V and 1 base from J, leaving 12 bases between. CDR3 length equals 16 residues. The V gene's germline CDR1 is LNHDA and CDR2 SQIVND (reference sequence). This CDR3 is CASSILGGYSNQPQHF. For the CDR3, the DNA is TGTGCCAGTAGTATACTGGGGGGTTACAGCAATCAGCCCCAGCATTTT.

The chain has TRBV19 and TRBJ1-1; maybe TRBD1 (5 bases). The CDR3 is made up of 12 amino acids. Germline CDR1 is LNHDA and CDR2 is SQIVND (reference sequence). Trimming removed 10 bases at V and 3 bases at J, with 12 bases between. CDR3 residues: CATRQWHTEAFF. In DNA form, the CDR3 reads TGTGCCACCAGACAGTGGCACACTGAAGCTTTCTTT. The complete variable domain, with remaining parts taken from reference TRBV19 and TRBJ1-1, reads DGGITQSPKYLFRKEGQNVTLSCEQNLNHDAMYWYRQDPGQGLRLIYYSQIVNDFQKGDIAEGYSVSREKKESFPLTVTSAQKNPTAFYLCATRQWHTEAFFGQGTRLTVV.

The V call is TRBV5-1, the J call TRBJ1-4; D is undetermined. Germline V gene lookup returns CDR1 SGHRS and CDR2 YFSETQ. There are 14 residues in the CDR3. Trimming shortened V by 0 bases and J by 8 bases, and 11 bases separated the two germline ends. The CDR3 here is CASSLAGSGEKLFF. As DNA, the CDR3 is TGCGCCAGCAGCTTGGCGGGCAGCGGGGAAAAACTGTTTTTT.

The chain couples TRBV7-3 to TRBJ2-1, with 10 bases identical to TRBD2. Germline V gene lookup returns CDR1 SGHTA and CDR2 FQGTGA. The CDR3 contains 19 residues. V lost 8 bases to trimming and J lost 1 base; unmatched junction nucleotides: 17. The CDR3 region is CASSSGASGGKFSYNEQFF. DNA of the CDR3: TGTGCCAGCTCCTCGGGGGCTAGCGGGGGAAAGTTTTCCTACAATGAGCAGTTCTTC. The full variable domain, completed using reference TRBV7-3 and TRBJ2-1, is GAGVSQTPSNKVTEKGKYVELRCDPISGHTALYWYRQSLGQGPEFLIYFQGTGAADDSGLPNDRFFAVRPEGSVSTLKIQRTERGDSAVYLCASSSGASGGKFSYNEQFFGPGTRLTVL.

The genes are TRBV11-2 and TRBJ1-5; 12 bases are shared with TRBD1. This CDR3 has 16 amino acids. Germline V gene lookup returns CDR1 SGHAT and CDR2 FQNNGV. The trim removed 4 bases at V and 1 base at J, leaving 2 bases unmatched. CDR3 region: CASSYGTGGSNQPQHF. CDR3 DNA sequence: TGTGCCAGCAGCTATGGGACAGGGGGCAGCAATCAGCCCCAGCATTTT.

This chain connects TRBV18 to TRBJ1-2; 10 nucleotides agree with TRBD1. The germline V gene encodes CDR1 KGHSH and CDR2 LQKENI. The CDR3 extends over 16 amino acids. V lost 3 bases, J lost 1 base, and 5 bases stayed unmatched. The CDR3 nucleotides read TGTGCCAGCTCACCGGGACAGGGGCACCTTAACTATGGCTACACCTTC. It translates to CASSPGQGHLNYGYTF.

The CDR3 DNA reads TGCGCCAGCAGGGGAGGAGGGCCCTTCCCATCTCAAGAGACCCAGTACTTC. Residues: CASRGGGPFPSQETQYF. The chain joins TRBV10-1 to TRBJ2-5; D is perhaps TRBD2 (6 bases). The CDR3 is made up of 17 amino acids. CDR1 and CDR2 (germline): WNHNN, SYGVQD (reference sequence). Trimming shortened V by 6 bases and J by 2 bases, and 22 bases separated the two germline ends.

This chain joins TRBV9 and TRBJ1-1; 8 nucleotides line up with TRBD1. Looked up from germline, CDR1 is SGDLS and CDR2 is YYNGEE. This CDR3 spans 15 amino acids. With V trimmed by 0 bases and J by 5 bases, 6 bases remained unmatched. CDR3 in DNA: TGTGCCAGCAGCGTAGAAGGACAGGGAAGGACTGAAGCTTTCTTT. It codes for CASSVEGQGRTEAFF.

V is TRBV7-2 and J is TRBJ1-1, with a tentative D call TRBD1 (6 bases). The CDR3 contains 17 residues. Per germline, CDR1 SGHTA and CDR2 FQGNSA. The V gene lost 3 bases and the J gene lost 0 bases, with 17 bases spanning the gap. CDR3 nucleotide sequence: TGTGCCAGCAGCTTGTTAGGGACAAGGGCCATGAACACTGAAGCTTTCTTT. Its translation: CASSLLGTRAMNTEAFF. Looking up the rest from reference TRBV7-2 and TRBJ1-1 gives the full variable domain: GAGVSQSPSNKVTEKGKDVELRCDPISGHTALYWYRQSLGQGLEFLIYFQGNSAPDKSGLPSDRFSAERTGGSVSTLTIQRTQQEDSAVYLCASSLLGTRAMNTEAFFGQGTRLTVV.

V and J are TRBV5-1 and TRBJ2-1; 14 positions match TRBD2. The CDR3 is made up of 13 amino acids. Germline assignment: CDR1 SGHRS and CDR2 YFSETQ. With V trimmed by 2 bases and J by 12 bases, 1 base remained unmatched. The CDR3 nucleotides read TGCGCCAGCAGCTTAGGACTAGCGGGGGGGCAGTTCTTC. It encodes CASSLGLAGGQFF.

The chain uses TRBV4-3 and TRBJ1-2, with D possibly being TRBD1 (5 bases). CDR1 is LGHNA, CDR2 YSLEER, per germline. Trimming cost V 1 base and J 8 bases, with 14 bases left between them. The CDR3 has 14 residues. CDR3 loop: CASSQGIRGGGYTF. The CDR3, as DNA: TGCGCCAGCAGCCAAGGGATTAGGGGCGGCGGCTACACCTTC.

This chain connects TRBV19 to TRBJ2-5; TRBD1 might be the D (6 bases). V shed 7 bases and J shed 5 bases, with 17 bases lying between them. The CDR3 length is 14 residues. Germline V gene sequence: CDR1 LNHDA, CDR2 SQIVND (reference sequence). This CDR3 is CASKDRSHRETQYF. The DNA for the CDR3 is TGTGCCAGTAAAGACAGGTCCCATAGGGAGACCCAGTACTTC. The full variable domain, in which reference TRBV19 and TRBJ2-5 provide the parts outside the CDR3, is DGGITQSPKYLFRKEGQNVTLSCEQNLNHDAMYWYRQDPGQGLRLIYYSQIVNDFQKGDIAEGYSVSREKKESFPLTVTSAQKNPTAFYLCASKDRSHRETQYFGPGTRLLVL.

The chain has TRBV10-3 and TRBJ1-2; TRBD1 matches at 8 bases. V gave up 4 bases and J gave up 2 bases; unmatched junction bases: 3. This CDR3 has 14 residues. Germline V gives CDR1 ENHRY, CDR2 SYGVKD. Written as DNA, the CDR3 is TGTGCCATCAGTGGAGGGACAGGAAACTATGGCTACACCTTC. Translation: CAISGGTGNYGYTF.

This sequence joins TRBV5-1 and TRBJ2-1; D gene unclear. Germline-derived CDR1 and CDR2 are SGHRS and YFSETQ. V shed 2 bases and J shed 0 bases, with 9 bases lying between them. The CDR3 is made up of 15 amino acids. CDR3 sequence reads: CASSFRMSSYNEQFF. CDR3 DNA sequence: TGCGCCAGCAGCTTCAGGATGAGCTCCTACAATGAGCAGTTCTTC.

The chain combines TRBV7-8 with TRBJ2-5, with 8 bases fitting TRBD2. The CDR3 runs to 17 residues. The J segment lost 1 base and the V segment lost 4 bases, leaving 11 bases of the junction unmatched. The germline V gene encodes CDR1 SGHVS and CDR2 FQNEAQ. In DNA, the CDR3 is TGTGCCAGCAGCTCTCGGAGGGCGGGGGGCCTCCAAGAGACCCAGTACTTC. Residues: CASSSRRAGGLQETQYF.

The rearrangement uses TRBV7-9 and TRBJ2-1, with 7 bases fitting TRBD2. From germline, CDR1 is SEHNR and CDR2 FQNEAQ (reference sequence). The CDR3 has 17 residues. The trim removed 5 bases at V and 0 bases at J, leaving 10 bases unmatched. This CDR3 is CASSDRDYRGSYNEQFF. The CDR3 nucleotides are TGTGCCAGCAGCGACCGGGACTATCGGGGCTCCTACAATGAGCAGTTCTTC.

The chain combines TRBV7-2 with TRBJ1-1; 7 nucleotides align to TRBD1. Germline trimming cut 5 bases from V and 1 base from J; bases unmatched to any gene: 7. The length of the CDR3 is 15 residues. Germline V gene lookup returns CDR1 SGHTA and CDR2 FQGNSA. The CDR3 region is CASSLYRGWNTEAFF. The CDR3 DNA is TGTGCCAGCAGCCTGTACAGGGGCTGGAACACTGAAGCTTTCTTT.

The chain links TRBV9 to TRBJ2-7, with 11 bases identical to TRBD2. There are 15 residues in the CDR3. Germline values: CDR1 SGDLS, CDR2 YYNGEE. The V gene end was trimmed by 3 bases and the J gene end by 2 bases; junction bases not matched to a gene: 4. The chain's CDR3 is CASSEGLAATYEQYF. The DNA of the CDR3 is TGTGCCAGCAGCGAGGGACTAGCGGCAACCTACGAGCAGTACTTC. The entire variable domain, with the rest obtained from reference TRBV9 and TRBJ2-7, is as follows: DSGVTQTPKHLITATGQRVTLRCSPRSGDLSVYWYQQSLDQGLQFLIQYYNGEERAKGNILERFSAQQFPDLHSELNLSSLELGDSALYFCASSEGLAATYEQYFGPGTRLTVT.

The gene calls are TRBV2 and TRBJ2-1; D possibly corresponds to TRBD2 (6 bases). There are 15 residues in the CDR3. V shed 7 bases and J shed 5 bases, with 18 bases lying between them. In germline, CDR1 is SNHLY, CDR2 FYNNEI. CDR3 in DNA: TGTGCCAGCAACCCTCAGGGACTTTCTAACAATGAGCAGTTCTTC. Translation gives CASNPQGLSNNEQFF. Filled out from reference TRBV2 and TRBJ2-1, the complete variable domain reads EPEVTQTPSHQVTQMGQEVILRCVPISNHLYFYWYRQILGQKVEFLVSFYNNEISEKSEIFDDQFSVERPDGSNFTLKIRSTKLEDSAMYFCASNPQGLSNNEQFFGPGTRLTVL.

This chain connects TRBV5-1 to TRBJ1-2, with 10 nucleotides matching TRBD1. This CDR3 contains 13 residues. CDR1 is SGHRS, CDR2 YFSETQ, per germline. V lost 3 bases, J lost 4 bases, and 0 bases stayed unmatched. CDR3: CASSWTGGYGYTF. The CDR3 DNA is TGCGCCAGCAGCTGGACAGGGGGCTATGGCTACACCTTC.

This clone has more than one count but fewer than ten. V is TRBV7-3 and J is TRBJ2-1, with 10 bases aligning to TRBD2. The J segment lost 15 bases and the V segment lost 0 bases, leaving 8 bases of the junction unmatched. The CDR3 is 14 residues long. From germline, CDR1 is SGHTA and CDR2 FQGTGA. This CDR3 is CASSLTLSGGALFF. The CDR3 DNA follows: TGTGCCAGCAGCTTAACCTTGAGCGGGGGGGCCCTGTTCTTC.